Following are 32 T cell receptor beta chains from one sample sequenced in a study of blood T cell repertoires in COVID-19. Only in-frame clones appear in the TCRdb table, and some are missing; sequencing was by immunoSEQ multiplex PCR. The data hold around 190,000 clones, with 65% to 85% observed a single time. Sequencing was carried out using PBMCs or T cells enriched from blood (not recorded which). Receptor source: a woman in her 30s who had been exposed to COVID-19.

The V and J genes are TRBV6-7 and TRBJ2-2; 9 positions match TRBD1. TRBV6-7 is designated an ORF whose function remains uncertain. The CDR3 sequence is 16 residues long. The junction had 6 bases not matched to a gene; V was cut back by 2 bases and J by 5 bases. In DNA form, the CDR3 reads TGTGCCAGCAGTTACCCAGACAGGGGGAGAACCGGGGAGCTGTTTTTT. Its translation: CASSYPDRGRTGELFF.

The chain recombines TRBV5-1 with TRBJ1-1; 11 bases agree with TRBD1. The V gene end was trimmed by 1 base and the J gene end by 5 bases; junction bases not matched to a gene: 13. The CDR3 extends over 18 amino acids. Germline V CDR1 and CDR2: SGHRS, YFSETQ. The CDR3 DNA reads TGCGCCAGCAGCTTGTGGGCCCGGACAGGGGGCGCGGTAACTGAAGCTTTCTTT. The encoded protein is CASSLWARTGGAVTEAFF.

The chain combines TRBV7-6 with TRBJ1-1, with D hard to call. The CDR3 loop spans 14 amino acids. Germline CDR1 is SGHVS and CDR2 is FNYEAQ. Between the trimmed V and J ends, which lost 2 bases and 1 base, there was a span of 8 bases. CDR3 sequence (DNA): TGTGCCAGCAGCTTAACGGCGGGGAACACTGAAGCTTTCTTT. Translated, it gives CASSLTAGNTEAFF.

CDR3 in amino acids: CASSPLGQGGPAYGYTF. CDR3 in DNA: TGTGCCAGCAGTCCCCTGGGACAGGGAGGACCCGCGTATGGCTACACCTTC. The genes are TRBV6-6 and TRBJ1-2; TRBD1 matches 9 bases. In germline, CDR1 is MNHNY, CDR2 SVGAGI (reference sequence). CDR3 length: 17 amino acids. The junction had 15 bases not matched to a gene; V was cut back by 5 bases and J by 5 bases.

The V call is TRBV5-6, the J call TRBJ2-5; 12 bases fit TRBD2. The germline gives CDR1 SGHDT, CDR2 YYEEEE. With 5 bases clipped from V and 10 bases from J, the junction kept 9 bases outside the gene matches. The length of the CDR3 is 14 residues. CDR3 coding DNA: TGTGCCAGCAGTCGTCCTAGCGGGGGGGCGGACCAGTACTTC. Its protein is CASSRPSGGADQYF.

This clone appeared once. The genes are TRBV4-1 and TRBJ2-3; 8 nucleotides line up with TRBD2. With 1 base clipped from V and 0 bases from J, the junction kept 6 bases outside the gene matches. Germline CDR1 and CDR2: MGHRA and YSYEKL. The CDR3 totals 17 residues. Written as DNA, the CDR3 is TGCGCCAGCAGCCAAGGGGCGGGGGGCTCTAGCACAGATACGCAGTATTTT. Protein: CASSQGAGGSSTDTQYF.

The V call is TRBV7-7, the J call TRBJ2-3, with 8 bases identical to TRBD1. The CDR3 totals 18 residues. The V gene end was trimmed by 2 bases and the J gene end by 6 bases; junction bases not matched to a gene: 16. The germline gives CDR1 SSHAT, CDR2 FNYEAQ (reference sequence). The CDR3 DNA reads TGTGCCAGCAGCTTAAGTCCGCCTAGGACAGGGTACACCGATACGCAGTATTTT. Its translation: CASSLSPPRTGYTDTQYF. The variable domain in full, completed from reference TRBV7-7 and TRBJ2-3, reads GAGVSQSPRYKVTKRGQDVTLRCDPISSHATLYWYQQALGQGPEFLTYFNYEAQPDKSGLPSDRFSAERPEGSISTLTIQRTEQRDSAMYRCASSLSPPRTGYTDTQYFGPGTRLTVL.

This clone was counted only a few times. The J gene is TRBJ2-7, the V gene TRBV9, with TRBD2 matching over 10 bases. After removal of 6 bases from V and 5 bases from J, the junction contained 11 bases not matched to a gene. This CDR3 has 15 amino acids. Germline loops: CDR1 SGDLS, CDR2 YYNGEE. CDR3 protein: CASTTSGGARDEQYF. Here the CDR3 DNA reads TGTGCCAGCACGACGAGCGGGGGGGCCCGTGACGAGCAGTACTTC.

The CDR3 sequence: CASSVTGGFYGYTF. The CDR3 bases are TGTGCCAGCAGCGTGACAGGGGGCTTCTATGGCTACACCTTC. The J gene is TRBJ1-2, the V gene TRBV2, with 10 bases matching TRBD1. The CDR3 consists of 14 residues. Germline-derived CDR1 and CDR2 are SNHLY and FYNNEI. The J segment lost 4 bases and the V segment lost 6 bases, leaving 5 bases of the junction unmatched.

This clone was detected a few times. The rearrangement uses TRBV2 and TRBJ1-2; tentatively, D is TRBD1 (6 bases). This CDR3 is 13 amino acids long. From germline, CDR1 is SNHLY and CDR2 FYNNEI. Trimming removed 5 bases at V and 3 bases at J, with 10 bases between. For the CDR3, the DNA is TGTGCCAGCAGTCCGGGACACGACTATGGCTACACCTTC. As protein: CASSPGHDYGYTF.

CDR3 nucleotide sequence: TGTGCCAGCAGTGCCCAGACAGGGCAAGAGACCCAGTACTTC. This encodes CASSAQTGQETQYF. The rearrangement uses TRBV9 and TRBJ2-5, with 7 bases fitting TRBD1. The CDR3 contains 14 residues. The germline CDR1 and CDR2 sequences are SGDLS and YYNGEE. J was trimmed by 2 bases and V by 5 bases; bases with no gene match: 6. The complete variable domain, with remaining parts taken from reference TRBV9 and TRBJ2-5, reads DSGVTQTPKHLITATGQRVTLRCSPRSGDLSVYWYQQSLDQGLQFLIQYYNGEERAKGNILERFSAQQFPDLHSELNLSSLELGDSALYFCASSAQTGQETQYFGPGTRLLVL.

This chain connects TRBV12-3 or TRBV12-4 to TRBJ1-1; D call uncertain. The CDR3 is made up of 13 amino acids. The V and J ends lost 0 bases and 10 bases respectively, with 12 bases between them. CDR3 coding DNA: TGTGCCAGCAGTTTAGCGCAGAGGGTGGCAGCTTTCTTT. It codes for CASSLAQRVAAFF.

This clone was seen a handful of times. The J gene is TRBJ1-6, the V gene TRBV7-2; D might be TRBD1 (6 bases). Trimming took 8 bases from V and 7 from J, leaving 12 bases between them. Germline V gene lookup returns CDR1 SGHTA and CDR2 FQGNSA. The CDR3 sequence is 13 residues long. This CDR3 reads CASAGDPNSPLHF. In nucleotides, the CDR3 is TGTGCCAGCGCAGGGGACCCGAATTCACCCCTCCACTTT. The variable domain in full, with the rest retrieved from reference TRBV7-2 and TRBJ1-6, is GAGVSQSPSNKVTEKGKDVELRCDPISGHTALYWYRQSLGQGLEFLIYFQGNSAPDKSGLPSDRFSAERTGGSVSTLTIQRTQQEDSAVYLCASAGDPNSPLHFGNGTRLTVT.

This clone showed up just once. The gene calls are TRBV2 and TRBJ2-3, with unresolved D. Trimming removed 6 bases from V and 2 bases from J, with 6 bases in between. Germline lookup yields CDR1 SNHLY and CDR2 FYNNEI. The CDR3 has 12 amino acids. CDR3 protein: CASRADTDTQYF. CDR3 DNA: TGTGCCAGCAGGGCGGACACAGATACGCAGTATTTT. The variable domain in full, with the rest retrieved from reference TRBV2 and TRBJ2-3, is EPEVTQTPSHQVTQMGQEVILRCVPISNHLYFYWYRQILGQKVEFLVSFYNNEISEKSEIFDDQFSVERPDGSNFTLKIRSTKLEDSAMYFCASRADTDTQYFGPGTRLTVL.

The chain recombines TRBV15 with TRBJ2-7; 7 nucleotides agree with TRBD1. J lost 6 bases, V lost 0 bases, and 11 bases had no gene match. The CDR3 length is 16 residues. The germline CDR1 and CDR2 sequences are LNHNV and YYDKDF (reference sequence). CDR3 protein: CATSRDRQGSASEQYF. CDR3 sequence (DNA): TGTGCCACCAGCAGAGATAGACAGGGCAGCGCTTCCGAGCAGTACTTC.

The rearrangement links TRBV4-1 to TRBJ1-5; 7 bases match TRBD1. Germline CDR1 is MGHRA and CDR2 is YSYEKL. V was clipped by 1 base and J by 0 bases; unmatched bases: 3. The CDR3 is made up of 16 amino acids. CDR3 in DNA: TGCGCCAGCAGCCAAGGACAGGGACCTAGCAATCAGCCCCAGCATTTT. Translated, it gives CASSQGQGPSNQPQHF.

This chain uses TRBV4-1 with TRBJ2-1; D is uncertain. The ends were cut back, 0 bases at V and 5 bases at J, with 11 bases in the middle. The CDR3 is made up of 15 amino acids. Germline V gene data show CDR1 as MGHRA and CDR2 as YSYEKL. CDR3 DNA: TGCGCCAGCAGCCAAGATTGGAACCAGGACAATGAGCAGTTCTTC. Amino acids: CASSQDWNQDNEQFF.

The rearrangement joins TRBV10-1 to TRBJ1-6; D gene unclear. This CDR3 is built from 14 residues. Germline values: CDR1 WNHNN, CDR2 SYGVQD (reference sequence). The V end was cut by 3 bases, the J end by 5 bases, with 8 bases between. The CDR3 is CASSERGNNSPLHF. The DNA for the CDR3 is TGCGCCAGCAGTGAACGAGGGAATAATTCACCCCTCCACTTT.

The chain joins TRBV4-1 to TRBJ2-7, with 8 bases aligning to TRBD2. J was trimmed by 5 bases and V by 4 bases; bases with no gene match: 16. The CDR3 runs to 17 residues. CDR1 is MGHRA, CDR2 YSYEKL, per germline. Here the CDR3 reads CASSLQGGTRGKDEQYF. CDR3 DNA: TGCGCCAGCAGCCTCCAAGGAGGGACTAGGGGTAAAGACGAGCAGTACTTC.

The rearrangement links TRBV6-5 to TRBJ1-2; 8 bases map to TRBD1. Trimming removed 3 bases from V and 1 base from J; junction bases left unmatched: 7. Germline V CDR1 and CDR2: MNHEY, SVGAGI. The CDR3 sequence is 16 residues long. The CDR3 DNA reads TGTGCCAGCAGTTATTCGCTCGGACAGGGTAACTATGGCTACACCTTC. This translates into CASSYSLGQGNYGYTF.

V usage is TRBV11-2 and J usage is TRBJ1-2, with 9 nucleotides matching TRBD1. Unmatched junction bases numbered 2, after V lost 6 bases and J lost 0 bases. Per the germline V gene, CDR1 is SGHAT and CDR2 is FQNNGV. The CDR3 totals 14 residues. CDR3 in amino acids: CASSNRGPNYGYTF. Written as DNA, the CDR3 is TGTGCCAGCAGTAACAGGGGGCCTAACTATGGCTACACCTTC.

The chain carries TRBV2 and TRBJ1-2, with TRBD1 identical over 9 bases. Germline CDR1 is SNHLY and CDR2 is FYNNEI. This CDR3 region has 16 residues. The J segment lost 5 bases and the V segment lost 3 bases, leaving 10 bases of the junction unmatched. CDR3 in DNA: TGTGCCAGCAGTGAGAACGCCGGGACAGGGTTATATGGCTACACCTTC. Protein: CASSENAGTGLYGYTF.

The chain uses TRBV27 and TRBJ1-5; tentatively, D is TRBD1 (5 bases). There are 13 residues in the CDR3. Per germline, CDR1 MNHEY and CDR2 SMNVEV (reference sequence). V lost 2 bases and J lost 7, with 9 bases in between. The chain's CDR3 is CASSLAGWQPQHF. In nucleotides, the CDR3 is TGTGCCAGCAGTTTAGCAGGGTGGCAGCCCCAGCATTTT.

This chain uses TRBV5-1 with TRBJ2-3, with D possibly TRBD2 on 7 matching bases. The CDR3 consists of 16 residues. Germline-derived CDR1 and CDR2 are SGHRS and YFSETQ. V lost 3 bases and J 6 bases, leaving 20 bases between the germline ends. In DNA, the CDR3 is TGCGCCAGCAGCTCAACCACGGGGGGCTGGACGGATACGCAGTATTTT. It is translated as CASSSTTGGWTDTQYF.

V gene TRBV2 combines with J gene TRBJ1-1; 8 positions match TRBD1. The CDR3 consists of 14 residues. Germline V gene data show CDR1 as SNHLY and CDR2 as FYNNEI. V gave up 4 bases and J gave up 9 bases; unmatched junction bases: 10. CDR3 sequence (DNA): TGTGCCAGCAGTGGGACAGGGAAGATACAAAAAGCTTTCTTT. It is translated as CASSGTGKIQKAFF.

The J gene is TRBJ1-2, the V gene TRBV29-1, with 7 bases matching TRBD1. Germline loops: CDR1 SQVTM, CDR2 ANQGSEA. The CDR3 runs 13 residues. Trimming cost V 7 bases and J 7 bases; bases outside gene matches: 12. For the CDR3, the DNA is TGCAGCGCCACCACCTTACAGGGGTTTGGCTACACCTTC. Its protein product is CSATTLQGFGYTF.

The chain combines TRBV7-3 with TRBJ1-1, with 9 nucleotides matching TRBD1. The CDR3 is 13 residues long. V was clipped by 6 bases and J by 3 bases; unmatched bases: 2. Per germline, CDR1 SGHTA and CDR2 FQGTGA. CDR3 protein: CASSRTGDTEAFF. In DNA, the CDR3 is TGTGCCAGCAGTCGGACAGGGGACACTGAAGCTTTCTTT.

The rearrangement uses TRBV15 and TRBJ2-7; TRBD2 matches at 9 bases. The CDR3 totals 14 residues. The ends lost 5 bases at V and 4 bases at J; junction bases unmatched: 6. Germline V gene lookup returns CDR1 LNHNV and CDR2 YYDKDF (reference sequence). The CDR3 coding sequence is TGTGCCACCAGCGGCAGCGGGGGGCTATACGAGCAGTACTTC. This gives the protein CATSGSGGLYEQYF.

The chain combines TRBV6-6 with TRBJ1-1; 11 positions match TRBD1. J lost 5 bases, V lost 7 bases, and 6 bases had no gene match. The CDR3 length is 14 residues. Germline V CDR1 and CDR2: MNHNY, SVGAGI (reference sequence). The CDR3 is CASNYGTGGTEAFF. The CDR3 DNA sequence: TGTGCCAGCAACTACGGGACAGGGGGGACTGAAGCTTTCTTT.

The chain carries TRBV5-4 and TRBJ2-7; possibly TRBD1 for D (5 bases). Germline CDR1 reads SGHNT; CDR2 reads YYREEE (reference sequence). The V end was cut by 0 bases, the J end by 3 bases, with 7 bases between. The CDR3 consists of 13 residues. CDR3: CASSLGQLYEQYF. The CDR3, as DNA: TGTGCCAGCAGCTTGGGACAGCTCTACGAGCAGTACTTC.

The rearrangement joins TRBV4-1 to TRBJ2-7; 12 nucleotides match TRBD1. CDR3 size: 16 residues. J gave up 6 bases and V 4 bases, and 10 bases lay outside the gene matches. Germline CDR1 and CDR2: MGHRA and YSYEKL. The CDR3 DNA follows: TGCGCCAGCAGCCCCCCACCGGGACAGGGGGCGGGCGAGCAGTACTTC. Its protein product is CASSPPPGQGAGEQYF.

The rearrangement links TRBV29-1 to TRBJ2-1; the D is unclear. Between the trimmed V and J ends, which lost 7 bases and 6 bases, there was a span of 16 bases. There are 13 residues in the CDR3. Per the germline V gene, CDR1 is SQVTM and CDR2 is ANQGSEA. CDR3 nucleotide sequence: TGCAGCGGTGCCGAAGACACCCTCAATGAGCAGTTCTTC. This codes for CSGAEDTLNEQFF.